This T cell receptor beta chain was profiled in a study of identical twins. General observations from the study: Abundant cord blood beta clonotypes carried fewer insertions; memory repertoires showed none.

Each CDR3 protein gets one entry after TCRdb re-called the 5' RACE reads with MiXCR. Of some 460,000 distinct CDR3 sequences in the sample, around 14% were seen once. The CDR3 length is 12 residues. The germline CDR1 and CDR2 sequences are MDHEN and SYDVKM. V was pared by 6 bases and J by 4 bases, with 2 bases of the junction left unmatched. This clonotype was counted between two and nine times. The antigen is undetermined. Separately, the same data were catalogued under a study of yellow fever vaccine responses in identical twins. This second report adds: In identical twins, vaccine T cell responses appeared partly shared and partly individual.

The sequenced material came from CD4+ T cells sorted from blood. V and J are TRBV28 and TRBJ2-5; 7 bases are a match to TRBD1. The TCR was taken from a woman aged 18 to 35 in good health. The CDR3 here is CASRYRGETQYF. In nucleotides, the CDR3 is TGTGCCAGCAGATACAGGGGAGAGACCCAGTACTTC.